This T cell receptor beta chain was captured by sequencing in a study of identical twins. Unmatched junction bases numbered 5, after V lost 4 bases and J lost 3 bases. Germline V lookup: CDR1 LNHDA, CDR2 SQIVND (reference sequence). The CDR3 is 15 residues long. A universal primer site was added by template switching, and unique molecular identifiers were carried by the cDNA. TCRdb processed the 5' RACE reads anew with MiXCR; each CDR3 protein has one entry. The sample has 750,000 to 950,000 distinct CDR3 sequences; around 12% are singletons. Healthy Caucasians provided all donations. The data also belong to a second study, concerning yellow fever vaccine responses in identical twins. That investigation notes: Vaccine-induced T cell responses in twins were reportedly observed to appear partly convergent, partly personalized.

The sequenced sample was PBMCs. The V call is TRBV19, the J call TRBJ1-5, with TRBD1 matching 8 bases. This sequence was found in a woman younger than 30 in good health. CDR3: CASSTTGAANQPQHF. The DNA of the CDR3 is TGTGCCAGTAGTACGACAGGGGCCGCCAATCAGCCCCAGCATTTT.